Below, 16 T cell receptor beta chains from the same sample are listed, as sequenced in a study of graft-versus-host responses after intestinal transplantation (dated by TCRdb to about 2021). Library method: the immunoSEQ multiplex PCR assay. The source is immuneACCESS, and TCRdb retained only in-frame sequences with V and J called. Part of the clones is not carried over; for the studies checked, unresolved V genes explain less than half of this, and the remainder is unexplained. The table for this sample lists about 110,000 clones; 85% to 95% of them were counted only once. The top ten clones comprise approximately 1% of the sample. Their antigens remain unidentified. The label giving this sample's time point can be read as: cells obtained before transplantation from donor or recipient. The sample in question was unstimulated CD8+ T cells sorted from spleen or lymph node cells, obtained before transplant. The receptors here all came from a human donor who was the organ donor for an intestinal transplant.

The chain joins TRBV27 to TRBJ2-3, with unresolved D. V lost 2 bases and J lost 3, with 9 bases in between. Germline CDR1 reads MNHEY; CDR2 reads SMNVEV (reference sequence). This CDR3 has 14 residues. The CDR3 nucleotides are TGTGCCAGCAGTTTAGTGTTGGGGACAGATACGCAGTATTTT. Translating gives CASSLVLGTDTQYF.

This clone was detected only once. This sequence joins TRBV7-8 and TRBJ2-2; possibly TRBD1 for D (7 bases). CDR3 length: 15 residues. The ends were cut back, 5 bases at V and 7 bases at J, with 17 bases in the middle. CDR1 and CDR2 from the germline V gene are SGHVS and FQNEAQ. The CDR3: CASSPRGVVNGELFF. Here the CDR3 DNA reads TGTGCCAGCAGCCCCAGGGGGGTGGTAAACGGGGAGCTGTTTTTT.

The genes are TRBV4-1 and TRBJ2-5, with 13 bases aligning to TRBD2. V trimming: 3 bases; J trimming: 5 bases; junction bases outside the gene matches: 6. This CDR3 has 16 amino acids. The germline V gene encodes CDR1 MGHRA and CDR2 YSYEKL. The CDR3 spells CASSQKVLAGGETQYF. Written as DNA, the CDR3 is TGCGCCAGCAGCCAGAAGGTACTAGCGGGAGGGGAGACCCAGTACTTC.

The rearrangement links TRBV29-1 to TRBJ2-2; D unclear. The germline V and J ends were trimmed by 1 base and 3 bases, with 6 bases remaining between them. Per germline, CDR1 SQVTM and CDR2 ANQGSEA. This CDR3 is built from 13 residues. As DNA, the CDR3 is TGCAGCGTTGAAGCGGATTACACCGGGGAGCTGTTTTTT. This codes for CSVEADYTGELFF.

The V gene is TRBV5-6, the J gene TRBJ2-2; D is perhaps TRBD1 or TRBD2 (5 bases each). CDR1 and CDR2 (germline): SGHDT, YYEEEE. This CDR3 is built from 15 residues. Trimming left V 4 bases short and J 2 bases short, with 12 bases between. The DNA for the CDR3 is TGTGCCAGCAGCCCATGGGACGGCAACACCGGGGAGCTGTTTTTT. Translating it yields CASSPWDGNTGELFF.

Worth noting for this clone: Its ends do not fully match the called genes, so a read error is possible. This sequence joins TRBV27 and TRBJ1-4; no clear D gene. Germline-derived CDR1 and CDR2 are MNHEY and SMNVEV (reference sequence). The CDR3 totals 13 residues. The CDR3 bases are TGTGCCGGCAGTTTATCGATCAGTGAAAAACTGTTTTTT. Its translation: CAGSLSISEKLFF.

The chain joins TRBV5-5 to TRBJ2-3; D possibly corresponds to TRBD2 (6 bases). Germline V gene sequence: CDR1 SGHKS, CDR2 YYEKEE (reference sequence). Trimming left V 4 bases short and J 1 base short, with 16 bases between. There are 16 residues in the CDR3. The CDR3 here is CASSAGRDGGTDTQYF. CDR3 sequence (DNA): TGTGCCAGCAGCGCGGGGAGAGATGGTGGCACAGATACGCAGTATTTT.

The V call is TRBV4-1, the J call TRBJ2-1, with D tentatively TRBD2 (5 bases). V lost 4 bases and J lost 5, with 6 bases in between. Germline CDR1 reads MGHRA; CDR2 reads YSYEKL. There are 12 residues in the CDR3. This CDR3 is CASSPGDNEQFF. The CDR3 DNA is TGCGCCAGCAGCCCCGGGGACAATGAGCAGTTCTTC.

The chain couples TRBV12-5 to TRBJ1-1; D call uncertain. V was pared by 1 base and J by 0 bases, with 12 bases between. CDR1 and CDR2 (germline): LGHNT, FRNRAP. The CDR3 extends over 16 amino acids. DNA of the CDR3: TGTGCTAGTGGTTTGGGGTTAAGGCGGGTGAACACTGAAGCTTTCTTT. It yields the protein CASGLGLRRVNTEAFF.

This chain links TRBV30 with TRBJ1-1; a weak D match, TRBD1 (5 bases). V gave up 0 bases and J gave up 5 bases, with 13 bases separating them. The germline CDR1 and CDR2 sequences are GTSNPN and SVGIG (reference sequence). This CDR3 is built from 14 residues. This chain's CDR3 is CAWSVHPGLTEAFF. The CDR3 region has the DNA TGTGCCTGGAGTGTACATCCAGGGCTTACTGAAGCTTTCTTT.

This chain connects TRBV19 to TRBJ1-5, with D unresolved. The CDR3 consists of 16 residues. V was cut by 7 bases and J by 1 base, with 17 bases left in between. Per germline, CDR1 LNHDA and CDR2 SQIVND (reference sequence). The CDR3 DNA sequence: TGTGCCAGTACCTCTCGCTTTGGGGAGAGCAATCAGCCCCAGCATTTT. It codes for CASTSRFGESNQPQHF.

The CDR3 spells CASSLYPDEEKLFF. The CDR3 DNA follows: TGTGCCAGCAGTTTATATCCGGACGAAGAAAAACTGTTTTTT. This chain links TRBV28 with TRBJ1-4; D gene ambiguous. V lost 1 base, J lost 8 bases, and 11 bases lay in between. The CDR3 has 14 amino acids. The germline V gene has CDR1 MDHEN and CDR2 SYDVKM. Full variable domain (rest looked up from reference TRBV28 and TRBJ1-4): DVKVTQSSRYLVKRTGEKVFLECVQDMDHENMFWYRQDPGLGLRLIYFSYDVKMKEKGDIPEGYSVSREKKERFSLILESASTNQTSMYLCASSLYPDEEKLFFGSGTQLSVL.

The chain joins TRBV25-1 to TRBJ1-1, with 9 bases matching TRBD1. The ends lost 8 bases at V and 8 bases at J; junction bases unmatched: 9. Per the germline V gene, CDR1 is MGHDK and CDR2 is SYGVNS. The CDR3 consists of 13 residues. The CDR3 region has the DNA TGTGCCAGCCGTCCGCTGACAGGGGGAGAAGCTTTCTTT. Encoded protein: CASRPLTGGEAFF.

The chain links TRBV4-1 to TRBJ2-1; TRBD2 aligns across 8 bases. The J segment lost 7 bases and the V segment lost 3 bases, leaving 11 bases of the junction unmatched. Germline lookup yields CDR1 MGHRA and CDR2 YSYEKL. The CDR3 extends over 16 amino acids. For the CDR3, the DNA is TGCGCCAGCAGCCACAGAGAAGCGGGAGCAGGGAATGAGCAGTTCTTC. Translating it yields CASSHREAGAGNEQFF.

The chain recombines TRBV4-2 with TRBJ2-7; D perhaps matches TRBD1 (5 bases). The V end was cut by 3 bases, the J end by 1 base, with 19 bases between. Looked up from germline, CDR1 is LGHNA and CDR2 is YNFKEQ. The length of the CDR3 is 17 residues. The CDR3 DNA reads TGTGCCAGCAGCCAGGAGCTGATGGCAGGGATTTCCTACGAGCAGTACTTC. Protein sequence: CASSQELMAGISYEQYF.

This CDR3 reads CASSTHRVLAKNIQYF. The DNA of the CDR3 is TGTGCCAGTAGTACCCACAGGGTCCTAGCCAAAAACATTCAGTACTTC. The chain joins TRBV19 to TRBJ2-4, with D possibly being TRBD1 (6 bases). The CDR3 consists of 16 residues. The germline V gene has CDR1 LNHDA and CDR2 SQIVND (reference sequence). V lost 4 bases and J lost 0, with 13 bases in between.